Listed below are T cell receptor beta chains from one sample, sequenced in a study of vaccination effects on CD4 cells after COVID-19. Here immunoSEQ multiplex PCR was the method, and the copy in TCRdb shows in-frame clones only, minus some. The data contain over 50,000 clones, 73% of them singletons. Antigens of these TCRs are unknown. Sequences were derived from CD4+ T cells from PBMCs cultured with HCoV-229E spike peptides, sampled after COVID-19 vaccination. These receptor sequences come from a human donor who received a COVID-19 vaccine. Both conserved end residues are part of each CDR3. D genes are given only for firm matches. Clone size is given for some rows only: seen once, a few or many times, or a class if the clone is expanded.

J gene: TRBJ1-3; V gene: TRBV19; D gene: -; clone size: -; CDR3 DNA: TGTGCCAGTAGTATAGGTCGGCAGGTCGGGAACACCATATATTTT; CDR3 protein: CASSIGRQVGNTIYF
J gene: TRBJ2-3; V gene: TRBV7-2; D gene: TRBD2; clone size: -; CDR3 DNA: TGTGCCAGCAGACTCGGGGGGGCCCCAGATACGCAGTATTTT; CDR3 protein: CASRLGGAPDTQYF
J gene: TRBJ2-3; V gene: TRBV7-3; D gene: -; clone size: -; CDR3 DNA: TGTGCCAGCAGCTTAAAGGGGACGGGGGGCCGGAGCACAGATACGCAGTATTTT; CDR3 protein: CASSLKGTGGRSTDTQYF
J gene: TRBJ2-5; V gene: TRBV5-6; D gene: -; clone size: -; CDR3 DNA: TGTGCCAGCAGCTTTTTAGGGGGGGAGACCCAGTACTTC; CDR3 protein: CASSFLGGETQYF
J gene: TRBJ2-5; V gene: TRBV5-1; D gene: -; clone size: -; CDR3 DNA: TGCGCCAGCAGCTTGGATCCGTTAGGGGCGGGAGAGACCCAGTACTTC; CDR3 protein: CASSLDPLGAGETQYF
J gene: TRBJ2-3; V gene: TRBV2; D gene: TRBD1; clone size: -; CDR3 DNA: TGTGCCAGCGCCGACAGGGGGGCTAGCACAGATACGCAGTATTTT; CDR3 protein: CASADRGASTDTQYF
J gene: TRBJ1-4; V gene: TRBV5-1; D gene: -; clone size: once; CDR3 DNA: TGCGCCAGCAGCTTGTCCGACAGCATTAATGAAAAACTGTTTTTT; CDR3 protein: CASSLSDSINEKLFF
J gene: TRBJ1-1; V gene: TRBV7-9; D gene: -; clone size: -; CDR3 DNA: TGTGCCAGCAGCTTAACTCGGGCCTCAAGGAACACTGAAGCTTTCTTT; CDR3 protein: CASSLTRASRNTEAFF
J gene: TRBJ2-4; V gene: TRBV27; D gene: TRBD2; clone size: -; CDR3 DNA: TGTGCCAGCAGTTGGGGTGGGGGGGAAAACATTCAGTACTTC; CDR3 protein: CASSWGGGENIQYF
J gene: TRBJ1-5; V gene: TRBV18; D gene: TRBD1; clone size: -; CDR3 DNA: TGTGCCAGCTCACCACTTAGGACAGGGAACAATCAGCCCCAGCATTTT; CDR3 protein: CASSPLRTGNNQPQHF
J gene: TRBJ1-1; V gene: TRBV5-5; D gene: -; clone size: -; CDR3 DNA: TGTGCCAGCAGCCGACAGTCGCACACTGAAGCTTTCTTT; CDR3 protein: CASSRQSHTEAFF
J gene: TRBJ1-1; V gene: TRBV19; D gene: TRBD1; clone size: few; CDR3 DNA: TGTGCCAGTAGTAGTCGGGGCAGGGGGGGCACTGAAGCTTTCTTT; CDR3 protein: CASSSRGRGGTEAFF
J gene: TRBJ2-1; V gene: TRBV3-1/TRBV3-2; D gene: -; clone size: once; CDR3 DNA: TGTGCCAGCAGCCAAGATCGCCGGGCGACAAATGAGCAGTTCTTC; CDR3 protein: CASSQDRRATNEQFF
J gene: TRBJ2-2; V gene: TRBV5-1; D gene: -; clone size: -; CDR3 DNA: TGCGCCAGCAGCCCAGGGGTCTTGGCCACCGGGGAGCTGTTTTTT; CDR3 protein: CASSPGVLATGELFF
J gene: TRBJ1-2; V gene: TRBV12-3/TRBV12-4; D gene: -; clone size: few; CDR3 DNA: TGTGCCTCCGCCCCTTTAAAGAACTATGGCTACACCTTC; CDR3 protein: CASAPLKNYGYTF
J gene: TRBJ2-3; V gene: TRBV5-4; D gene: -; clone size: -; CDR3 DNA: TGTGCCAGCAGCGCCACCCAGGGGGGCCGCACAGATACGCAGTATTTT; CDR3 protein: CASSATQGGRTDTQYF
J gene: TRBJ1-3; V gene: TRBV3-1/TRBV3-2; D gene: TRBD1; clone size: -; CDR3 DNA: TGTGCCAGCAGATCGGGACAGCCTAACTCTGGAAACACCATATATTTT; CDR3 protein: CASRSGQPNSGNTIYF
J gene: TRBJ2-5; V gene: TRBV7-9; D gene: TRBD1; clone size: few; CDR3 DNA: TGTGCCAGCAGTCCGGACAGGGAAGGTATGGAGACCCAGTACTTC; CDR3 protein: CASSPDREGMETQYF